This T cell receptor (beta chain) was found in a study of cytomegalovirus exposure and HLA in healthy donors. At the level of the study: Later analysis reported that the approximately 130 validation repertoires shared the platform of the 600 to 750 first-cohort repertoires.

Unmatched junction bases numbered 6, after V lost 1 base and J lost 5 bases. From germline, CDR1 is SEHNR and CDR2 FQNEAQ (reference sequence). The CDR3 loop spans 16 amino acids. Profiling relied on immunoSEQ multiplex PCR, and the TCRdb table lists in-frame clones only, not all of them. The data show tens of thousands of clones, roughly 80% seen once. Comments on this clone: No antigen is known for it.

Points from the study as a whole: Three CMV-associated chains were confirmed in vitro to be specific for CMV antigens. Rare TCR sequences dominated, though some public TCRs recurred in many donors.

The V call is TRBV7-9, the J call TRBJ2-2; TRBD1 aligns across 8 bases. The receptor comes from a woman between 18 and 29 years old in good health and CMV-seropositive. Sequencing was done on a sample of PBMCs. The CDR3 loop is CASSLVRTGSTGELFF. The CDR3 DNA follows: TGTGCCAGCAGCTTAGTGAGGACAGGGAGTACCGGGGAGCTGTTTTTT.